Listed below are T cell receptor beta chains from one sample, sequenced in a study of blood T cell repertoires in COVID-19. TCRdb's copy holds only in-frame clones and misses some; the assay was immunoSEQ multiplex PCR. The sample contains around 25,000 clones, about 80% of which appear only once. The sample comprised peripheral blood. The receptors were sampled from a man between 70 and 80 years old with acute or convalescent COVID-19. CDR3s include the opening cysteine and the closing phenylalanine or tryptophan. A D gene is named only where the DNA matches it firmly. The size of a clone is reported for some rows only, either as once, few or many, or as a class for expanded clones.

abundance	j_gene	d_gene	v_gene	CDR3nt	CDR3aa
.	TRBJ2-1	.	TRBV19	TGTGCCAGTAGGTCGGCGCGGGGAGCCAATGAGCAGTTCTTC	CASRSARGANEQFF
.	TRBJ2-2	TRBD1	TRBV18	TGTGCCAGCTCACCCCTCAGGACAGGGAGGACCGGGGAGCTGTTTTTT	CASSPLRTGRTGELFF
once	TRBJ2-7	.	TRBV12-3/TRBV12-4	TGTGCCAGCAGTTTAACTCTCTACGAGCAGTACTTC	CASSLTLYEQYF
.	TRBJ2-3	TRBD2	TRBV5-4	TGTGCCAGCAGGGTAGCGGGGGTCGCAGATACGCAGTATTTT	CASRVAGVADTQYF
.	TRBJ2-3	.	TRBV24-1	TGTGCCACCAGTGATCCTATGTCAGATACGCAGTATTTT	CATSDPMSDTQYF
few	TRBJ2-7	.	TRBV6-5	TGTGCCAGCTCGGACAGTTTCTCCTACGAGCAGTACTTC	CASSDSFSYEQYF
.	TRBJ1-5	.	TRBV18	TGTGCCAGCTCACCAGGGTCTCGGACAGACCTCAATCAGCCCCAGCATTTT	CASSPGSRTDLNQPQHF
once	TRBJ2-1	TRBD2	TRBV2	TGTGCCAGCAGTGAATTAGCTAGCGGGAGACAGAATGAGCAGTTCTTC	CASSELASGRQNEQFF
few	TRBJ1-4	.	TRBV7-9	TGTGCCAGCAGCTCGGGTGAAAAACTGTTTTTT	CASSSGEKLFF
.	TRBJ1-1	TRBD1	TRBV7-2	TGTGCCAGCAGCTCCGGGACAGGTTACATGAACACTGAAGCTTTCTTT	CASSSGTGYMNTEAFF
few	TRBJ2-5	.	TRBV7-9	TGTGCCAGCAGCTTAGGAGGGCAAGAGACCCAGTACTTC	CASSLGGQETQYF
.	TRBJ2-2	TRBD1	TRBV6-5	TGTGCCAACCAACGGGACAGGCAGACCGGGGAGCTGTTTTTT	CANQRDRQTGELFF
.	TRBJ1-1	.	TRBV19	TGTGCCAGTAGTATCGGTGCCACAGGCACTGAAGCTTTCTTT	CASSIGATGTEAFF
.	TRBJ1-6	.	TRBV5-6	TGTGCCAGCAGCTTCGGGGGGGAATCCTATAATTCACCCCTCCACTTT	CASSFGGESYNSPLHF
.	TRBJ2-7	.	TRBV5-5	TGTGCCAGCGGGGGGGCACGACAGAGGGACGAGCAGTACTTC	CASGGARQRDEQYF
.	TRBJ1-5	TRBD1	TRBV12-5	TGTGCTAGTGGTTTGGGACAGGGGCGGGAGCAGCCCCAGCATTTT	CASGLGQGREQPQHF
.	TRBJ2-5	TRBD2	TRBV11-2	TGTGCCAGCAGCTCGACTAGCGGGGGTGCTCACCAGTACTTC	CASSSTSGGAHQYF
.	TRBJ2-5	.	TRBV7-2	TGTGCCAGCAGCCTCTCCGGGATCCAAGAGACCCAGTACTTC	CASSLSGIQETQYF
.	TRBJ2-7	.	TRBV30	TGTGCCTGGAGTGTGGAGTCGAGTCGCGAGCAGTACTTC	CAWSVESSREQYF
.	TRBJ2-3	TRBD2	TRBV25-1	TGTGCCAGCAGTGAAGTTAGCGGGAGAGGTGCAGATACGCAGTATTTT	CASSEVSGRGADTQYF
.	TRBJ1-5	TRBD1	TRBV6-5	TGTGCCAGCAGGGGGACAGGGGAACAGCCCCAGCATTTT	CASRGTGEQPQHF
.	TRBJ2-1	.	TRBV7-2	TGTGCCAGCAGCCCCGCGTCCGGGACAAACAATGAGCAGTTCTTC	CASSPASGTNNEQFF
.	TRBJ1-2	.	TRBV6-1	TGTGCCAGCAGTGAAGCCCCCCTCGTTAACTATGGCTACACCTTC	CASSEAPLVNYGYTF
.	TRBJ2-2	TRBD1	TRBV11-2	TGTGCCAGCAGCTTCGGGACAGGGTGGTCCGGGGAGCTGTTTTTT	CASSFGTGWSGELFF
.	TRBJ2-1	TRBD2	TRBV27	TGTGCCAGCAGTTTATACGGGAGGCTCGACAATGAGCAGTTCTTC	CASSLYGRLDNEQFF
.	TRBJ1-2	.	TRBV12-3/TRBV12-4	TGTGCCAGCAGTCTCGGGGTGATTGACTACACCTTC	CASSLGVIDYTF
.	TRBJ2-7	TRBD1	TRBV3-1/TRBV3-2	TGTGCCAGCAGCGTTAGGACAGGCCTCACTCCCTACGAGCAGTACTTC	CASSVRTGLTPYEQYF
.	TRBJ1-3	.	TRBV6-6	TGTGCCAGCAGACAGTTATCGGGAAACACCATATATTTT	CASRQLSGNTIYF
.	TRBJ2-7	TRBD1	TRBV19	TGTGCCAGTAGTCTGTCCAGGGGGCGCGAGCAGTACTTC	CASSLSRGREQYF
.	TRBJ1-5	.	TRBV15	TGTGCCACCAGCAGAGATCGAACAGGCCTCAATCAGCCCCAGCATTTT	CATSRDRTGLNQPQHF
.	TRBJ2-1	.	TRBV24-1	TGTGCCACCAGTCCGGCCAGGGGATCCTACAATGAGCAGTTCTTC	CATSPARGSYNEQFF
.	TRBJ2-7	TRBD2	TRBV5-1	TGCGCCAGCTTCGGACTAGCGGGAGCCGAGCAGTACTTC	CASFGLAGAEQYF
.	TRBJ2-2	.	TRBV11-3	TGTGCCAGCACCTTCTCGGCGGGGACCGGGGAGCTGTTTTTT	CASTFSAGTGELFF
.	TRBJ2-2	TRBD2	TRBV10-3	TGTGCCATAGGGACTAGACGGGCCGGGGAGCTGTTTTTT	CAIGTRRAGELFF